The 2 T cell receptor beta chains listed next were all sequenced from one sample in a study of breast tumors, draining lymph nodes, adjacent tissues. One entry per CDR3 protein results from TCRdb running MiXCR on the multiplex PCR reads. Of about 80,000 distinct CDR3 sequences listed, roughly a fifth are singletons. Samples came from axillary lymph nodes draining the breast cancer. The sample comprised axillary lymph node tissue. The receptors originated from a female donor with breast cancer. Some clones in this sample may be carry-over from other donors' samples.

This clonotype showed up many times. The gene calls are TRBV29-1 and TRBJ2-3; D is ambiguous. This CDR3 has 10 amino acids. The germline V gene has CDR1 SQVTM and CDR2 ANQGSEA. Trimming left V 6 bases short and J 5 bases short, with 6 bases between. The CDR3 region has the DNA TGCAGCGTCGGTATAGATACGCAGTATTTT. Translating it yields CSVGIDTQYF.

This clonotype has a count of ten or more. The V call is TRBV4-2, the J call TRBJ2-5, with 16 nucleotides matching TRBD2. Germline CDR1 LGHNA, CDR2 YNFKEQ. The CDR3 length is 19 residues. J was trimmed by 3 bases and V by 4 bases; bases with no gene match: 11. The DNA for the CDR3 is TGTGCCAGCAGCCGATCCCGCGGGACTAGCGGGAGGGGGGAAGAGACCCAGTACTTC. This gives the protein CASSRSRGTSGRGEETQYF.